This entry concerns a single T cell receptor (beta chain). Antigen unknown. This CDR3 region has 13 residues. Looked up from germline, CDR1 is SQVTM and CDR2 is ANQGSEA. Trimming pared 2 bases from V and 5 bases from J, leaving 12 bases between. The data were obtained in a study of T cells after yellow fever vaccination. General study points: Most primary-vaccination clones recurred post-booster (around 95% CD4, roughly 91% CD8). By day 5 rather than day 15, the secondary response had peaked, though it was weaker.

TCRdb reprocessed the 5' RACE reads via MiXCR and lists one record per CDR3 protein. The data show around 590,000 distinct CDR3 sequences, 10% to 15% seen once. The input for sequencing was PBMCs, taken on the day of the yellow fever booster vaccination. V usage is TRBV29-1 and J usage is TRBJ2-5, with no clear D. The TCR originated in a man aged 25-45 years who received the YFV17D yellow fever vaccine. The CDR3 DNA sequence: TGCAGCGTTGAATCCAACAGAAGGGAGACCCAGTACTTC. This codes for CSVESNRRETQYF.